This TCR beta chain was observed in a study of T cell responses to AZD1222 COVID-19 vaccine (dated by TCRdb to 2020 to 2023). Regarding the research as a whole: AZD1222 recipients given second doses at about 4 weeks or at about 12 weeks were pooled, since spike-specific TCR depth and breadth were not found to differ between the two schedules. Trial participants were enrolled into age subgroups of 18-55, 56-69 and 70-plus years, which contained around 150, 28 and 57 TCR-sequenced participants, respectively. TCR sequencing covered roughly 230 trial participants: nearly 210 given two doses of AZD1222 and 26 given two doses of MenACWY control vaccine.

The paper's findings and limits, for the study overall: Only 5 to 7 AZD1222 recipients were SARS-CoV-2 seropositive at baseline, limiting conclusions about previously exposed vaccinees. Because no day 14 peak-response samples were available, the repertoires could be characterized only after the peak T cell response. Reportedly, almost half of the unique spike-specific TCRs recognized epitopes lying outside the regions that are mutated in the B.1.351 and B.1.1.7 variants. In the small 56-69-year group, the increase in depth fell short of significance, most likely because of low power. Spike-specific TCR breadth and depth rose significantly after two AZD1222 doses compared with day 0 and with MenACWY recipients. The vaccine-associated CD4 TCRs covered the entire spike protein, and the dominant responses fell in regions 160-218 and 743-854. Participants were mostly white British, with more females than males. The authors suggested clonal diversity may have been underestimated.

Trimming removed 4 bases from V and 5 bases from J, leaving 18 bases between the germline ends. From the cysteine through the phenylalanine, the CDR3 covers 16 amino acids. The only DNA kept is the CDR3, 48 bases in frame from the first base. CDR1 and CDR2 were assigned from the germline V gene (reference sequence) as MNHEY and SMNVEV. The CDR3 regions of human TCRbeta chains were analyzed by immunosequencing. The source study handled its data this way. TCRs in the repertoires were matched against a reference library of SARS-CoV-2-specific TCRs that had been generated with the MIRA antigen-specificity platform. Breadth meant the fraction of unique TCRs that were SARS-CoV-2-associated, whereas depth meant the fraction of total T cells that were SARS-CoV-2-associated. Using the MIRA data, every spike-specific TCR was mapped to the spike region that the TCR reacted to and assigned to either a CD4 or a CD8 class. Log10-transformed breadth and depth values were compared by one-way ANOVA with Sidak's multiple comparisons tests. As stored in TCRdb, this immuneACCESS dataset retains in-frame rearrangements with V and J assigned. A fraction of the clones does not appear; measured against another copy, unresolved V genes explain less than half of the discrepancy, and the remainder lacks a known reason. V and J calls and clone size are those listed in that table; D and trimming were worked out from the DNA. This sample has roughly 180,000 clones in its table, and 70% to 90% of those were observed once. Of the sample, about 0.53% falls within the top ten clones.

The time point label for this specimen denotes: baseline before first vaccination. Samples from vaccinated people were obtained from the UK trials COV001 and COV002, which included a single-blind randomized controlled phase 2/3 trial of AZD1222 (ChAdOx1 nCoV-19) in healthy adults. For TCRbeta chain sequencing, PBMC samples from trial participants were taken at day 0 and at day 28 after the second dose. As regards this clone: The specificity of this receptor is unknown. Per-nucleotide qualities are absent, and no much larger clonotype sits a single base away.

The TCR comes from an adult in good health. The sequencing here drew on peripheral blood, taken on day 0 of AZD1222 vaccination. The chain links TRBV27 with TRBJ2-1; 7 matching bases give a weak D call of TRBD2. The nucleotides are TGTGCCAGCAGTTCCCTCGGGGGGCCGGGGGACAATGAGCAGTTCTTC. The resulting protein is CASSSLGGPGDNEQFF.